A single sample gave rise to the 25 T cell receptor beta chains below, sequenced in a study of blood T cells in healthy people across ages. Sample-barcoded 5' priming and a J-beta primer mix drove a second PCR of roughly 7 to 11 cycles. TCRdb called the 5' RACE reads again in MiXCR, with one record for every CDR3 protein. The data show under 850,000 distinct CDR3 sequences, 35% to 40% seen once. Material: blood. Receptors were obtained from a man younger than 35 in good health.

The chain has TRBV29-1 and TRBJ2-7, with 7 bases identical to TRBD1. Germline CDR1 SQVTM, CDR2 ANQGSEA. The CDR3 spans 11 residues. V was pared by 6 bases and J by 5 bases, with 4 bases of the junction left unmatched. CDR3 protein: CSVERGHEQYF. The CDR3 bases are TGCAGCGTCGAGAGGGGGCACGAGCAGTACTTC.

This clonotype was detected a few times. The rearrangement uses TRBV20-1 and TRBJ1-4, with D hard to call. The CDR3 runs 12 residues. Germline V gene sequence: CDR1 DFQATT, CDR2 SNEGSKA (reference sequence). V was cut by 3 bases and J by 5 bases, with 7 bases left in between. The CDR3 loop is CSARYQNEKLFF. The CDR3 DNA reads TGCAGTGCTAGGTATCAAAATGAAAAACTGTTTTTT.

This chain joins TRBV5-1 and TRBJ2-1; possible D gene TRBD1, 6 bases. The closer fit of TRBJ2-7 to the DNA end suggests the J call may be wrong. Germline assignment: CDR1 SGHRS and CDR2 YFSETQ. CDR3 size: 16 residues. The CDR3 DNA follows: TGCGCCAGCAGCTTGGGGGCAGGGGCCAACTACAATGAGCAGTACTTC. Protein sequence: CASSLGAGANYNEQYF.

About this clonotype: This sequence may be a read error, since a much larger clone differs from it by one base. The chain has TRBV4-3 and TRBJ2-3, with no clear D. This CDR3 comprises 14 residues. Per germline, CDR1 LGHNA and CDR2 YSLEER. As DNA, the CDR3 is TGCGCCAGCAGCCAAGGGAGTGCCGCAGATGCGCAGTATTTT. It encodes CASSQGSAADAQYF.

As to this clonotype: A single base separates this from a much larger clone, so it may be a read error. The genes are TRBV12-3 or TRBV12-4 and TRBJ2-3, with D possibly being TRBD2 (5 bases). The CDR3 has 14 amino acids. The CDR3 region has the DNA TGTGCCAGCAGCCTCCCGGGGTTCACAGATGCGCAGTATTTT. This sequence encodes CASSLPGFTDAQYF.

This clonotype was counted a few times. V usage is TRBV7-3 and J usage is TRBJ2-2; maybe TRBD1 (6 bases). V lost 5 bases, J lost 7 bases, and 11 bases lay in between. The CDR3 spans 13 residues. Germline CDR1 is SGHTA and CDR2 is FQGTGA. In DNA form, the CDR3 reads TGTGCCAGCAGCGCACAGGGTTTCGGGGAGCTGTTTTTT. As protein: CASSAQGFGELFF.

V gene TRBV9 combines with J gene TRBJ1-2, with D possibly being TRBD1 (6 bases). The CDR3 covers 17 residues. Germline lookup yields CDR1 SGDLS and CDR2 YYNGEE. Trimming removed 3 bases at V and 4 bases at J, with 22 bases between. The CDR3, as DNA: TGTGCCAGCAGCGCAGCCCGTGGGGGGGCGCAGGGCTATGGCTACACCTTC. It is translated as CASSAARGGAQGYGYTF.

This clonotype was seen at least ten times. This chain connects TRBV10-3 to TRBJ2-5; a weak D match, TRBD1 (5 bases). CDR3 length equals 15 residues. The germline V gene encodes CDR1 ENHRY and CDR2 SYGVKD. The V end was cut by 0 bases, the J end by 2 bases, with 10 bases between. In nucleotides, the CDR3 is TGTGCCATCAGTGAGTCTTTTGACAGACAAGAGACCCAGTACTTC. The encoded protein is CAISESFDRQETQYF.

In its sample, this clonotype was seen once. This chain uses TRBV20-1 with TRBJ1-2; 8 positions agree with TRBD1. The V gene's germline CDR1 is DFQATT and CDR2 SNEGSKA (reference sequence). Trimming cost V 7 bases and J 3 bases; bases outside gene matches: 4. This CDR3 comprises 12 residues. In nucleotides, the CDR3 is TGCAGTGATCCAGGGGGCGACTATGGCTACACCTTC. This gives the protein CSDPGGDYGYTF.

This chain uses TRBV7-9 with TRBJ1-1, with D unresolved. Trimming shortened V by 4 bases and J by 1 base, and 7 bases separated the two germline ends. CDR3 size: 13 residues. Germline values: CDR1 SEHNR, CDR2 FQNEAQ (reference sequence). The CDR3 region has the DNA TGTGCCAGCAGCTGGGTGAGGAACACTGAAGCTTTCTTT. Translated: CASSWVRNTEAFF.

This clonotype was detected ten times or more. CDR3 protein: CASSLNHDEQYF. In DNA, the CDR3 is TGTGCCAGCAGTCTCAACCACGACGAGCAGTACTTC. The V gene is TRBV6-6, the J gene TRBJ2-7; no definite D call. Germline loops: CDR1 MNHNY, CDR2 SVGAGI (reference sequence). This CDR3 is 12 amino acids long. The germline V and J ends were trimmed by 5 bases and 5 bases, with 10 bases remaining between them.

This clonotype was picked up many times. V is TRBV4-2 and J is TRBJ1-2, with a weak D call TRBD1 (5 bases). V lost 8 bases and J 2 bases, leaving 9 bases between the germline ends. The CDR3 is made up of 12 amino acids. Per germline, CDR1 LGHNA and CDR2 YNFKEQ. The CDR3 bases are TGTGCCAGCGGGGCGGGGAACTATGGCTACACCTTC. Translation: CASGAGNYGYTF.

This clonotype was counted between two and nine times. The chain recombines TRBV5-6 with TRBJ2-5, with 7 bases fitting TRBD2. The junction had 4 bases not matched to a gene; V was cut back by 7 bases and J by 1 base. CDR3 length: 13 amino acids. Germline CDR1 SGHDT, CDR2 YYEEEE. The CDR3 sequence: CASLKRGQETQYF. The CDR3 DNA reads as TGTGCCAGCCTCAAGCGGGGCCAAGAGACCCAGTACTTC.

J is TRBJ2-6 and V is TRBV25-1; D is ambiguous. This CDR3 region has 16 residues. Trimming took 1 base from V and 3 from J, leaving 10 bases between them. Looked up from germline, CDR1 is MGHDK and CDR2 is SYGVNS. As DNA, the CDR3 is TGTGCCAGCAGTGAATTTCGAGGCTTTGGGGCCAACGTCCTGACTTTC. It encodes CASSEFRGFGANVLTF.

About this clonotype itself: Since a much larger clone is just one base distant, this may be a read error. The chain recombines TRBV11-2 with TRBJ2-7; TRBD2 is a possible D gene (6 bases). Looked up from germline, CDR1 is SGHAT and CDR2 is FQNNGV. This CDR3 has 14 residues. The CDR3 spells CANSLVTGDYEQYF. The CDR3 DNA follows: TGTGCCAACAGCTTGGTCACGGGAGACTACGAGCAGTACTTC.

This clonotype was counted ten times or more. The chain employs TRBV12-3 or TRBV12-4 and TRBJ1-2, with D possibly matching TRBD1 (5 bases). This CDR3 has 12 residues. Trimming pared 6 bases from V and 4 bases from J, leaving 9 bases between. The CDR3, as DNA: TGTGCCAGCAGCCAGGGTCGCTATGGCTACACCTTC. It codes for CASSQGRYGYTF.

In this sample, this clonotype turned up many times. The gene calls are TRBV20-1 and TRBJ2-7; 12 bases agree with TRBD2. Per the germline V gene, CDR1 is DFQATT and CDR2 is SNEGSKA (reference sequence). V dropped 2 bases and J dropped 3; count of bases not matched to a gene: 5. The length of the CDR3 is 15 residues. The CDR3, as DNA: TGCAGTGCTAGACCCCCGGGACTAGCGGGCTACGAGCAGTACTTC. Translation gives CSARPPGLAGYEQYF.

This chain connects TRBV20-1 to TRBJ1-1, with 7 nucleotides matching TRBD1. The J segment lost 8 bases and the V segment lost 0 bases, leaving 6 bases of the junction unmatched. CDR3 length: 13 amino acids. Germline assignment: CDR1 DFQATT and CDR2 SNEGSKA (reference sequence). The CDR3 nucleotides read TGCAGTGCTAGAGACCTACAGGGGAGGGAAGCTTTCTTT. Residues: CSARDLQGREAFF.

In this sample, this clonotype turned up a few times. V gene TRBV7-9 combines with J gene TRBJ1-5; no firm D call. CDR3 length equals 15 residues. From germline, CDR1 is SEHNR and CDR2 FQNEAQ (reference sequence). The germline V and J ends were trimmed by 1 base and 6 bases, with 13 bases remaining between them. The CDR3 protein is CASSLDSPVRQPQHF. The DNA for the CDR3 is TGTGCCAGCAGCTTAGACAGTCCCGTGCGTCAGCCCCAGCATTTT.

This clonotype was counted a single time. The junction differs from germline at one of its ends, possibly a read error. V usage is TRBV7-3 and J usage is TRBJ2-1, with D possibly matching TRBD2 (6 bases). CDR3 length: 14 residues. In germline, CDR1 is SGHTA, CDR2 FQGTGA. The CDR3 nucleotides are TGTGCCAGCAGCTTTAGCGGATCCTACGATGAGCAGTTCTTC. Encoded protein: CASSFSGSYDEQFF.

This clonotype has only a few counts. The chain couples TRBV5-1 to TRBJ1-6; 9 bases align to TRBD1. Germline V gene sequence: CDR1 SGHRS, CDR2 YFSETQ. J gave up 7 bases and V 2 bases, and 7 bases lay outside the gene matches. The CDR3 covers 16 residues. CDR3 in DNA: TGCGCCAGCAGCTTCGAATGGGGACAGGGCAATTCACCCCTCCACTTT. This sequence encodes CASSFEWGQGNSPLHF.

Ten or more counts support this clonotype. V usage is TRBV12-3 or TRBV12-4 and J usage is TRBJ1-2; 8 bases line up with TRBD1. The V and J ends lost 2 bases and 1 base, in that order; junction bases with no gene match: 3. The CDR3 loop spans 15 amino acids. The CDR3 bases are TGTGCCAGCAGTTTAACAGGGGGTAGTAACTATGGCTACACCTTC. Translating gives CASSLTGGSNYGYTF.

At least ten counts were recorded for this clonotype. The gene calls are TRBV12-3 or TRBV12-4 and TRBJ2-3, with D possibly TRBD2 on 6 matching bases. Trimming pared 8 bases from V and 0 bases from J, leaving 12 bases between. The CDR3 spans 14 residues. CDR3 coding DNA: TGTGCCAGCGGGGCGGGAACTAGCACAGATACGCAGTATTTT. It translates to CASGAGTSTDTQYF.

This clonotype was seen many times. V and J are TRBV20-1 and TRBJ2-5; 7 bases fit TRBD1. The end of the DNA is better explained by TRBJ2-7, so the J call may be wrong. The CDR3 has 16 amino acids. Germline CDR1 DFQATT, CDR2 SNEGSKA (reference sequence). The CDR3 coding sequence is TGCAGTGCTAGAGATCGCCAAAGACAGGGCCACTACGAGCAGTACTTC. Translating gives CSARDRQRQGHYEQYF.

This clonotype occurred a few times. At one of its ends the junction is not consistent with the germline gene, which may arise from a read error. The chain is built from TRBV4-3 and TRBJ1-2; D uncertain. The CDR3 covers 15 residues. Germline-derived CDR1 and CDR2 are LGHNA and YSLEER. Written as DNA, the CDR3 is TGCGCCAGCAGCCAAGGTGGGGTCCCTAACTATGGCCACACCTTC. Protein product: CASSQGGVPNYGHTF.